The 27 T cell receptor beta chains in this list originate from one sample, sequenced in a study of OX40 agonist ivuxolimab in advanced cancers. Clones were read by immunoSEQ multiplex PCR, and TCRdb kept only the in-frame ones, dropping some. The sample lists approximately 61,000 clones, approximately 80% seen once, with 1.9% in the top ten. Sequenced material: CD4+ or CD8+ T cells sorted from blood, taken in a trial of the OX40 agonist ivuxolimab. The origin of the receptors is an adult with an advanced solid tumor such as melanoma, head and neck, liver or kidney cancer.

The chain employs TRBV4-1 and TRBJ2-5; 9 bases align to TRBD2. Germline assignment: CDR1 MGHRA and CDR2 YSYEKL. The CDR3 covers 17 residues. V gave up 0 bases and J gave up 5 bases; unmatched junction bases: 10. CDR3 coding DNA: TGCGCCAGCAGCCAAGATGGGAACATAGCGGGAGTCGAGACCCAGTACTTC. It encodes CASSQDGNIAGVETQYF.

This clone was counted a single time. This sequence joins TRBV18 and TRBJ2-5; no clear D. This CDR3 contains 16 residues. Trimming stripped 4 bases from V and 5 bases from J, with 20 bases between. Germline assignment: CDR1 KGHSH and CDR2 LQKENI. CDR3 in amino acids: CASSLSWDFSRETQYF. The CDR3 DNA sequence: TGTGCCAGCTCACTATCCTGGGATTTTTCTAGGGAGACCCAGTACTTC.

The chain links TRBV7-9 to TRBJ2-4; D is uncertain. The CDR3 loop spans 13 amino acids. Germline V lookup: CDR1 SEHNR, CDR2 FQNEAQ (reference sequence). The germline V and J ends were trimmed by 5 bases and 0 bases, with 5 bases remaining between them. Here the CDR3 DNA reads TGTGCCAGCAGCCGGACAGCCAAAAACATTCAGTACTTC. Its protein is CASSRTAKNIQYF.

V usage is TRBV5-1 and J usage is TRBJ1-2, with TRBD1 identical over 7 bases. The V gene end was trimmed by 4 bases and the J gene end by 0 bases; junction bases not matched to a gene: 3. The CDR3 extends over 14 amino acids. Looked up from germline, CDR1 is SGHRS and CDR2 is YFSETQ. The CDR3 loop reads CASSTGTANYGYTF. DNA of the CDR3: TGCGCCAGCAGCACCGGGACAGCTAACTATGGCTACACCTTC.

The chain links TRBV14 to TRBJ2-5; D possibly corresponds to TRBD2 (6 bases). V gave up 0 bases and J gave up 7 bases, with 15 bases separating them. Germline loops: CDR1 SGHDN, CDR2 FVKESK. This CDR3 is built from 15 residues. CDR3 residues: CASSQDRETRGTQYF. DNA of the CDR3: TGTGCCAGCAGCCAAGATCGAGAGACGCGGGGGACCCAGTACTTC.

This sequence joins TRBV5-4 and TRBJ2-1, with D perhaps TRBD1 or TRBD2 (6 bases each). V was trimmed by 5 bases and J by 1 base, leaving 16 bases between them. The CDR3 sequence is 16 residues long. The germline CDR1 and CDR2 sequences are SGHNT and YYREEE (reference sequence). CDR3 sequence: CASSTGGAGSYNEQFF. The CDR3 region has the DNA TGTGCCAGCAGTACCGGGGGCGCGGGGTCCTACAATGAGCAGTTCTTC.

The V gene is TRBV15, the J gene TRBJ2-1; D may be TRBD2 (6 bases). This CDR3 has 15 residues. Trimming left V 4 bases short and J 3 bases short, with 13 bases between. Germline loops: CDR1 LNHNV, CDR2 YYDKDF (reference sequence). The CDR3 bases are TGTGCCACCAGCACCGGAGGGGTGAACTACAATGAGCAGTTCTTC. This encodes CATSTGGVNYNEQFF.

This clone is labeled medium-sized. V usage is TRBV7-9 and J usage is TRBJ2-3, with 9 positions matching TRBD1. The CDR3 spans 14 residues. The germline V gene encodes CDR1 SEHNR and CDR2 FQNEAQ (reference sequence). Unmatched junction bases numbered 1, after V lost 1 base and J lost 5 bases. CDR3 sequence: CASSLGDREDTQYF. CDR3 bases: TGTGCCAGCAGCTTAGGGGACAGGGAAGATACGCAGTATTTT.

The chain is built from TRBV4-3 and TRBJ2-2, with D uncertain. V was clipped by 1 base and J by 2 bases, with 11 bases between them. CDR3 size: 16 residues. CDR1 LGHNA and CDR2 YSLEER come from the germline V gene. In DNA form, the CDR3 reads TGCGCCAGCAGCCAAGTTTATGGCCTTAACACCGGGGAGCTGTTTTTT. It translates to CASSQVYGLNTGELFF.

This clone showed up just a few times. V and J are TRBV5-6 and TRBJ2-1; D gene uncertain. Trimming pared 3 bases from V and 4 bases from J, leaving 8 bases between. Per germline, CDR1 SGHDT and CDR2 YYEEEE. The CDR3 loop spans 13 amino acids. The CDR3 protein is CASSSGGYNEQFF. The CDR3 DNA reads TGTGCCAGCAGCTCTGGCGGATACAATGAGCAGTTCTTC.

This chain joins TRBV5-4 and TRBJ2-6; D is uncertain. Trimming took off 2 bases at V and 2 bases at J, with 5 bases between the two ends. CDR3 length: 14 residues. Germline V lookup: CDR1 SGHNT, CDR2 YYREEE (reference sequence). The CDR3 DNA is TGTGCCAGCAGCTTCGAAGCTGGGGCCAACGTCCTGACTTTC. Its protein product is CASSFEAGANVLTF.

This chain joins TRBV10-1 and TRBJ2-1; TRBD2 matches at 9 bases. Germline V gene lookup returns CDR1 WNHNN and CDR2 SYGVQD (reference sequence). This CDR3 comprises 15 residues. V shed 5 bases and J 0 bases; nucleotides not matched to a gene: 2. CDR3 residues: CASSLAGNSYNEQFF. CDR3 bases: TGCGCCAGCAGTCTAGCGGGGAACTCCTACAATGAGCAGTTCTTC.

The chain combines TRBV5-1 with TRBJ1-1; D may be TRBD1 (5 bases). The CDR3 spans 14 residues. The V gene lost 0 bases and the J gene lost 8 bases, with 14 bases spanning the gap. The germline V gene encodes CDR1 SGHRS and CDR2 YFSETQ. CDR3 residues: CASSLAGGSSEAFF. CDR3 nucleotides: TGCGCCAGCAGCTTGGCCGGGGGGTCTTCCGAAGCTTTCTTT.

CDR3 in amino acids: CASSLTLNYGYTF. The CDR3 DNA reads as TGTGCCAGCAGCTTGACCCTTAACTATGGCTACACCTTC. This chain links TRBV7-2 with TRBJ1-2; D gene uncertain. This CDR3 comprises 13 residues. Trimming cost V 3 bases and J 1 base, with 6 bases left between them. The germline gives CDR1 SGHTA, CDR2 FQGNSA.

The gene calls are TRBV18 and TRBJ2-7; D gene unclear. CDR3 length: 11 amino acids. The ends were cut back, 5 bases at V and 6 bases at J, with 8 bases in the middle. Germline loops: CDR1 KGHSH, CDR2 LQKENI. Here the CDR3 reads CASSLKGEQYV. In nucleotides, the CDR3 is TGTGCCAGCTCATTGAAGGGCGAGCAGTACGTC.

The J gene is TRBJ2-1, the V gene TRBV7-9, with 12 bases fitting TRBD2. The germline gives CDR1 SEHNR, CDR2 FQNEAQ (reference sequence). The length of the CDR3 is 15 residues. V dropped 6 bases and J dropped 6; count of bases not matched to a gene: 6. Here the CDR3 reads CASSYSSGRGNEQFF. The DNA of the CDR3 is TGTGCCAGCAGTTATTCTAGCGGGAGGGGCAATGAGCAGTTCTTC.

The gene calls are TRBV2 and TRBJ2-2, with D perhaps TRBD2 (6 bases). The germline CDR1 and CDR2 sequences are SNHLY and FYNNEI. Trimming removed 4 bases from V and 6 bases from J, with 15 bases in between. The CDR3 extends over 15 amino acids. DNA for the CDR3: TGTGCCAGCAGTGTGCGACTAGGAACGTCCGGGGAGCTGTTTTTT. It yields the protein CASSVRLGTSGELFF.

The J gene is TRBJ2-1, the V gene TRBV2; maybe TRBD2 (5 bases). The germline V and J ends were trimmed by 1 base and 5 bases, with 12 bases remaining between them. Germline V gene lookup returns CDR1 SNHLY and CDR2 FYNNEI. CDR3 length equals 15 residues. The CDR3 here is CASSEEREPHNEQFF. Written as DNA, the CDR3 is TGTGCCAGCAGTGAAGAAAGGGAGCCCCACAATGAGCAGTTCTTC.

About this clone: At the DNA level, this CDR3 is encoded by other sequences in the same sample as well. This rearrangement joins TRBV5-4 to TRBJ2-5; no clear D gene. Per the germline V gene, CDR1 is SGHNT and CDR2 is YYREEE (reference sequence). Trimming removed 1 base from V and 1 base from J, with 5 bases in between. The CDR3 has 13 residues. CDR3 protein: CASSLYSQETQYF. CDR3 nucleotides: TGTGCCAGCAGCTTGTATTCCCAAGAGACCCAGTACTTC.

The chain links TRBV5-1 to TRBJ1-2; D may be TRBD1 (6 bases). This CDR3 contains 12 residues. V was pared by 4 bases and J by 6 bases, with 10 bases between. The V gene's germline CDR1 is SGHRS and CDR2 YFSETQ. CDR3: CASSRGLNGYTF. In nucleotides, the CDR3 is TGCGCCAGCAGCCGGGGGCTTAATGGCTACACCTTC.

The J gene is TRBJ2-7, the V gene TRBV7-6, with 8 bases lining up with TRBD2. Looked up from germline, CDR1 is SGHVS and CDR2 is FNYEAQ. This CDR3 contains 16 residues. Unmatched junction bases numbered 7, after V lost 0 bases and J lost 3 bases. The CDR3: CASSLASAGGVYEQYF. Here the CDR3 DNA reads TGTGCCAGCAGCTTAGCGTCGGCGGGGGGTGTCTACGAGCAGTACTTC.

This chain links TRBV7-9 with TRBJ1-1; 7 bases fit TRBD1. J lost 0 bases, V lost 7 bases, and 11 bases had no gene match. The germline CDR1 and CDR2 sequences are SEHNR and FQNEAQ (reference sequence). This CDR3 has 16 residues. The CDR3 loop reads CASTKGAPGLNTEAFF. For the CDR3, the DNA is TGTGCCAGCACCAAGGGGGCGCCGGGTCTGAACACTGAAGCTTTCTTT.

The genes are TRBV5-1 and TRBJ2-1; 13 nucleotides match TRBD2. Germline lookup yields CDR1 SGHRS and CDR2 YFSETQ. J was trimmed by 0 bases and V by 0 bases; bases with no gene match: 0. This CDR3 is 17 amino acids long. The DNA for the CDR3 is TGCGCCAGCAGCTTGGGGACTAGCGGGAGCTCCTACAATGAGCAGTTCTTC. This encodes CASSLGTSGSSYNEQFF.

The chain is built from TRBV15 and TRBJ2-2; 14 bases fit TRBD2. V shed 1 base and J 6 bases; nucleotides not matched to a gene: 1. The CDR3 runs 16 residues. CDR1 is LNHNV and CDR2 is YYDKDF in the germline V gene (reference sequence). The CDR3 sequence is CATSRGLAGGAGELFF. The CDR3 DNA is TGTGCCACCAGCAGAGGACTAGCGGGAGGGGCCGGGGAGCTGTTTTTT.

This clone was counted between two and nine times. This sample also contains other DNA sequences that code for the same CDR3. V usage is TRBV5-4 and J usage is TRBJ1-2; a possible D gene is TRBD1 (5 bases). V lost 2 bases to trimming and J lost 3 bases, with 8 bases between them. CDR3 length equals 13 residues. The germline gives CDR1 SGHNT, CDR2 YYREEE (reference sequence). As DNA, the CDR3 is TGTGCCAGCAGCTTAACAGGAGACTATGGCTACACCTTC. Translated: CASSLTGDYGYTF.

This chain links TRBV5-1 with TRBJ1-2; 8 bases align to TRBD1. Germline assignment: CDR1 SGHRS and CDR2 YFSETQ. The junction had 3 bases not matched to a gene; V was cut back by 4 bases and J by 1 base. The CDR3 sequence is 14 residues long. CDR3 nucleotides: TGCGCCAGCAGCCCGGACAGGGATAACTATGGCTACACCTTC. Amino acid sequence: CASSPDRDNYGYTF.

CDR3 nucleotide sequence: TGTGCCAGCAGTCCGGGACAGACACTCTACGAGCAGTACTTC. Translating it yields CASSPGQTLYEQYF. The V gene is TRBV6-5, the J gene TRBJ2-5; 7 bases agree with TRBD1. The J call may be wrong; the DNA end is better matched by TRBJ2-7. CDR1 is MNHEY, CDR2 SVGAGI, per germline. The CDR3 is made up of 14 amino acids.